This TCR beta chain was recorded in a study of spatial heterogeneity in lung cancer. Background on the study: Alpha-chain detections were consistently fewer than beta-chain detections among the sequences.

Study results and caveats: There were more appearances of ubiquitous expanded tumor TCRs in blood at resection than at follow-up.

TCRdb analysed the 5' RACE reads with MiXCR anew, one entry per CDR3 protein. Among just under 95,000 distinct CDR3 sequences, 9.5% to 15% were seen once, and the ten largest hold over 40%. Time point: sample taken at primary tumor resection. Whole RNA, which was extracted from tumor, nontumor lung tissue or frozen PBMC, was sequenced without any cell sorting. This clonotype occurred a few times. Its specificity is not known. The material sequenced was PBMCs, taken at surgery. This TCR came from a male donor with early-stage non-small cell lung cancer.

This CDR3 is CATSDSSFYGYTF. Here the CDR3 DNA reads TGTGCCACCAGTGATAGCTCGTTCTATGGCTACACCTTC. The chain has TRBV24-1 and TRBJ1-2; no definite D call. Trimming took off 3 bases at V and 4 bases at J, with 8 bases between the two ends. CDR1 is KGHDR, CDR2 SFDVKD, per germline. The CDR3 totals 13 residues.